The 30 T cell receptor beta chains in this list originate from one sample, sequenced in a study of shared clonotypes between healthy human individuals. Sequencing was performed with immunoSEQ multiplex PCR; in TCRdb, only in-frame clones are kept and a portion is missing. The sample has more than 550,000 clones; 80% to 95% are singletons. Input material: memory CD8+ T cells from PBMCs. The subset here: CD45RO+ cells pooled with CCR7-negative TemRA cells. The receptors come from a man aged 18 to 29 in good health. Some clones in this sample may be carry-over from other donors' samples.

The CDR3 protein is CASSRELAGVSIPVEQYF. The CDR3 DNA reads as TGTGCCAGCAGTCGGGAGCTAGCGGGAGTATCGATTCCGGTCGAGCAGTACTTC. J is TRBJ2-7 and V is TRBV28; the match to TRBD2 covers 10 bases. The V segment lost 5 bases and the J segment 6 bases; nucleotides outside the gene matches: 19. Germline V gives CDR1 MDHEN, CDR2 SYDVKM. CDR3 size: 18 residues.

The gene calls are TRBV19 and TRBJ1-1; no reliable D call. From germline, CDR1 is LNHDA and CDR2 SQIVND (reference sequence). Trimming cost V 2 bases and J 6 bases, with 19 bases left between them. The CDR3 extends over 16 amino acids. DNA of the CDR3: TGTGCCAGTAGTATATTTTCGCAGGTTAAACGGGCTGAAGCTTTCTTT. It encodes CASSIFSQVKRAEAFF.

The chain couples TRBV28 to TRBJ1-2; tentatively, D is TRBD1 (5 bases). This CDR3 is 14 amino acids long. Looked up from germline, CDR1 is MDHEN and CDR2 is SYDVKM. Trimming took 4 bases from V and 4 from J, leaving 13 bases between them. The CDR3 is CASSWGDGAYGYTF. For the CDR3, the DNA is TGTGCCAGCAGTTGGGGGGATGGGGCCTATGGCTACACCTTC.

This clone appeared once. The chain's CDR3 is CASSPGGGGEKLFF. The CDR3 nucleotides read TGTGCCAGCTCACCCGGCGGGGGCGGCGAAAAACTGTTTTTT. The chain uses TRBV18 and TRBJ1-4; D is perhaps TRBD1 (6 bases). The CDR3 extends over 14 amino acids. With 3 bases removed from V and 8 bases from J, the gap between germline ends came to 13 bases. Looked up from germline, CDR1 is KGHSH and CDR2 is LQKENI.

Points on this clone: Other DNA variants within this sample encode the same CDR3. The chain is built from TRBV5-6 and TRBJ1-5, with a tentative D call TRBD1 (5 bases). V was shortened by 0 bases and J by 4 bases, with 8 bases between the two germline ends. Germline assignment: CDR1 SGHDT and CDR2 YYEEEE. The CDR3 sequence is 14 residues long. DNA of the CDR3: TGTGCCAGCAGCTTGGGTGGGGGGAATCAGCCCCAGCATTTT. This gives the protein CASSLGGGNQPQHF. The variable domain in full, with the rest retrieved from reference TRBV5-6 and TRBJ1-5, is DAGVTQSPTHLIKTRGQQVTLRCSPKSGHDTVSWYQQALGQGPQFIFQYYEEEERQRGNFPDRFSGHQFPNYSSELNVNALLLGDSALYLCASSLGGGNQPQHFGDGTRLSIL.

The rearrangement uses TRBV7-2 and TRBJ1-2, with D uncertain. Germline V CDR1 and CDR2: SGHTA, FQGNSA. The CDR3 totals 10 residues. V dropped 7 bases and J dropped 3 bases, with 3 bases sitting between them. The CDR3 loop is CASIDYGYTF. DNA for the CDR3: TGTGCCAGCATTGACTATGGCTACACCTTC.

The chain employs TRBV9 and TRBJ2-7; D is uncertain. With 0 bases removed from V and 1 base from J, the gap between germline ends came to 5 bases. Germline V gives CDR1 SGDLS, CDR2 YYNGEE. This CDR3 comprises 13 residues. The CDR3: CASSVDNSYEQYF. Here the CDR3 DNA reads TGTGCCAGCAGCGTAGACAATTCCTACGAGCAGTACTTC.

The chain joins TRBV28 to TRBJ2-7, with 9 bases identical to TRBD2. Looked up from germline, CDR1 is MDHEN and CDR2 is SYDVKM. The trim removed 2 bases at V and 3 bases at J, leaving 8 bases unmatched. This CDR3 has 16 amino acids. CDR3 nucleotides: TGTGCCAGCAGTTTAGTGCGGGAGGGCCTGTACTACGAGCAGTACTTC. Encoded protein: CASSLVREGLYYEQYF.

This clone was seen a few times. V and J are TRBV7-9 and TRBJ2-1, with TRBD2 matching over 7 bases. Germline-derived CDR1 and CDR2 are SEHNR and FQNEAQ (reference sequence). Losses at the gene ends were 5 bases for V and 14 bases for J; bases not matched to a gene: 9. The CDR3 contains 12 residues. Here the CDR3 DNA reads TGTGCCAGCAGCCCGTGGCGGGAGCAGGAGTTCTTC. Translated: CASSPWREQEFF.

The chain joins TRBV27 to TRBJ2-7; D gene uncertain. Trimming removed 5 bases from V and 2 bases from J, with 19 bases in between. Germline V gene sequence: CDR1 MNHEY, CDR2 SMNVEV (reference sequence). This CDR3 has 16 amino acids. CDR3 in amino acids: CASSPSNGPLPYEQYF. CDR3 sequence (DNA): TGTGCCAGCAGTCCCTCGAATGGTCCCCTTCCCTACGAGCAGTACTTC.

This clone was observed once. The J gene is TRBJ2-7, the V gene TRBV5-6, with D uncertain. V lost 0 bases and J 4 bases, leaving 11 bases between the germline ends. Per the germline V gene, CDR1 is SGHDT and CDR2 is YYEEEE. The CDR3 spans 14 residues. CDR3 coding DNA: TGTGCCAGCAGCTTGGGGCCGATAGGGTACGAGCAGTACTTC. Encoded protein: CASSLGPIGYEQYF.

The chain joins TRBV27 to TRBJ2-2; the D gene is possibly TRBD2 (5 bases). The V and J ends lost 3 bases and 9 bases respectively, with 17 bases between them. Germline V gene sequence: CDR1 MNHEY, CDR2 SMNVEV (reference sequence). This CDR3 contains 15 residues. The CDR3, as DNA: TGTGCCAGCAGTTTCGGGGAGTTGCCGGGCCGGGAGCTGTTTTTT. Its protein is CASSFGELPGRELFF.

The chain couples TRBV7-9 to TRBJ2-7, with D unresolved. CDR1 and CDR2 from the germline V gene are SEHNR and FQNEAQ (reference sequence). This CDR3 has 13 residues. V gave up 2 bases and J gave up 2 bases, with 7 bases separating them. The CDR3 protein is CASSLPATYEQYF. The CDR3 DNA reads TGTGCCAGCAGCTTACCCGCTACCTACGAGCAGTACTTC.

A single count supports this clone. Written as DNA, the CDR3 is TGTGCCAGCAGCCGTACGGACAAGCCCTACGAGCAGTACTTC. Encoded protein: CASSRTDKPYEQYF. The rearrangement links TRBV28 to TRBJ2-7, with D possibly TRBD1 on 5 matching bases. The CDR3 loop spans 14 amino acids. V was clipped by 6 bases and J by 2 bases, with 14 bases between them. From germline, CDR1 is MDHEN and CDR2 SYDVKM.

This chain joins TRBV30 and TRBJ2-3; TRBD2 matches at 9 bases. From germline, CDR1 is GTSNPN and CDR2 SVGIG (reference sequence). Trimming cost V 2 bases and J 0 bases; bases outside gene matches: 3. This CDR3 has 15 residues. The CDR3 reads CAWSRLADSTDTQYF. The CDR3 region has the DNA TGTGCCTGGAGTAGACTAGCGGACAGCACAGATACGCAGTATTTT.

About this clone: Other DNA variants within this sample encode the same CDR3. CDR3 coding DNA: TGTGCCAGTAGTCCAGGGGCGCTTTATGGCTACACCTTC. Amino acids: CASSPGALYGYTF. V gene TRBV19 combines with J gene TRBJ1-2; D is possibly TRBD1 (6 bases). V was trimmed by 5 bases and J by 5 bases, leaving 12 bases between them. Germline V CDR1 and CDR2: LNHDA, SQIVND (reference sequence). The CDR3 is made up of 13 amino acids.

The chain combines TRBV5-6 with TRBJ1-1; D gene uncertain. The V end was cut by 0 bases, the J end by 1 base, with 7 bases between. Germline CDR1 and CDR2: SGHDT and YYEEEE. CDR3 length equals 14 residues. CDR3 in amino acids: CASSLGPSNTEAFF. The CDR3 DNA reads TGTGCCAGCAGCTTGGGACCATCGAACACTGAAGCTTTCTTT.

The chain combines TRBV2 with TRBJ1-2; D is undetermined. CDR1 is SNHLY and CDR2 is FYNNEI in the germline V gene. CDR3 length: 17 amino acids. V lost 1 base and J lost 4, with 19 bases in between. CDR3 sequence (DNA): TGTGCCAGCAGTGAAGACCTCCAGGCGCCCAAGGGCTATGGCTACACCTTC. Its translation is CASSEDLQAPKGYGYTF.

This clone appeared once. The V call is TRBV28, the J call TRBJ2-7; TRBD1 matches 10 bases. V lost 6 bases to trimming and J lost 4 bases; unmatched junction nucleotides: 9. The CDR3 spans 15 residues. Germline loops: CDR1 MDHEN, CDR2 SYDVKM. The CDR3 coding sequence is TGTGCCAGCAGGGTACTGACAGGGGGCAAATACGAGCAGTACTTC. As protein: CASRVLTGGKYEQYF.

The chain recombines TRBV14 with TRBJ2-1; possible D gene TRBD1, 6 bases. Trimming pared 4 bases from V and 6 bases from J, leaving 13 bases between. Germline V CDR1 and CDR2: SGHDN, FVKESK. This CDR3 region has 14 residues. The CDR3 region is CASSPYRASNEQFF. The CDR3 DNA sequence: TGTGCCAGCAGCCCATACAGGGCGAGCAATGAGCAGTTCTTC.

The V call is TRBV4-2, the J call TRBJ2-1; TRBD2 might be the D (5 bases). The CDR3 totals 12 residues. The ends were cut back, 5 bases at V and 5 bases at J, with 7 bases in the middle. Per germline, CDR1 LGHNA and CDR2 YNFKEQ. The CDR3 DNA sequence: TGTGCCAGCAGCTATAGCGACAATGAGCAGTTCTTC. This translates into CASSYSDNEQFF.

On this clone itself: Other DNA sequences in the sample encode the same CDR3. The chain couples TRBV19 to TRBJ2-7, with D uncertain. CDR3 length: 12 residues. Looked up from germline, CDR1 is LNHDA and CDR2 is SQIVND (reference sequence). Trimming removed 1 base at V and 3 bases at J, with 4 bases between. CDR3 amino acids: CASSIGGYEQYF. The DNA for the CDR3 is TGTGCCAGTAGTATAGGAGGCTACGAGCAGTACTTC.

The chain combines TRBV15 with TRBJ2-1; a possible D gene is TRBD1 (6 bases). The CDR3 extends over 15 amino acids. Trimming took off 5 bases at V and 4 bases at J, with 15 bases between the two ends. Germline V gives CDR1 LNHNV, CDR2 YYDKDF (reference sequence). CDR3 residues: CATSGGHGAYNEQFF. CDR3 bases: TGTGCCACCAGCGGGGGACATGGGGCATACAATGAGCAGTTCTTC.

This clone was recorded only once. The chain joins TRBV4-2 to TRBJ2-3; D uncertain. V lost 3 bases to trimming and J lost 0 bases, with 7 bases between them. The CDR3 consists of 14 residues. Per the germline V gene, CDR1 is LGHNA and CDR2 is YNFKEQ. The CDR3 nucleotides read TGTGCCAGCAGCCAGGTTCTAAGCACAGATACGCAGTATTTT. Translating it yields CASSQVLSTDTQYF.

This sequence joins TRBV13 and TRBJ2-3; 7 bases line up with TRBD2. This CDR3 is built from 17 residues. Per germline, CDR1 PRHDT and CDR2 FYEKMQ (reference sequence). The ends lost 0 bases at V and 4 bases at J; junction bases unmatched: 10. This chain's CDR3 is CASSLGREARWADTQYF. The DNA for the CDR3 is TGTGCCAGCAGCTTAGGCCGGGAGGCTCGTTGGGCAGATACGCAGTATTTT.

The chain has TRBV7-9 and TRBJ2-1; D is possibly TRBD2 (6 bases). The germline CDR1 and CDR2 sequences are SEHNR and FQNEAQ (reference sequence). Trimming shortened V by 4 bases and J by 8 bases, and 27 bases separated the two germline ends. CDR3 size: 18 residues. In DNA, the CDR3 is TGTGCCAGCAGCTCGCGTTTAGGAGCGTCGGGAGCGCCCGATGAGCAGTTCTTC. Protein: CASSSRLGASGAPDEQFF.

About this clone itself: An end of the junction does not agree with germline; a read error may underlie this. V and J are TRBV19 and TRBJ2-7; TRBD2 aligns across 14 bases. This CDR3 region has 14 residues. The germline V gene has CDR1 LNHDA and CDR2 SQIVND (reference sequence). The CDR3 region is CASSTSLTSGRAHF. The CDR3 DNA follows: TGTGCCAGTAGTACTAGCTTGACTAGCGGGAGGGCTCACTTC.

V is TRBV19 and J is TRBJ2-3, with D maybe TRBD2 (6 bases). CDR1 and CDR2 from the germline V gene are LNHDA and SQIVND (reference sequence). The CDR3 contains 13 residues. Trimming left V 3 bases short and J 5 bases short, with 9 bases between. CDR3 bases: TGTGCCAGTAGTATCCCGGGAGAAGATACGCAGTATTTT. This codes for CASSIPGEDTQYF.

The V gene is TRBV19, the J gene TRBJ1-5; no reliable D call. V lost 1 base and J 4 bases, leaving 11 bases between the germline ends. The CDR3 has 15 residues. CDR1 and CDR2 from the germline V gene are LNHDA and SQIVND (reference sequence). The CDR3 region has the DNA TGTGCCAGTAGTATAGTCGATGACGGGAATCAGCCCCAGCATTTT. Its protein product is CASSIVDDGNQPQHF.

This rearrangement joins TRBV10-3 to TRBJ1-1; 9 positions match TRBD1. Trimming took 6 bases from V and 3 from J; bases not matched to a gene: 8. The CDR3 runs 15 residues. Germline-derived CDR1 and CDR2 are ENHRY and SYGVKD. In nucleotides, the CDR3 is TGTGCCATCAGGACACCGGGACAGGGCGACACTGAAGCTTTCTTT. Its protein is CAIRTPGQGDTEAFF.